The T cell receptor beta chain described here comes from a study of identical twins. TCRdb reanalysed the 5' RACE reads using MiXCR and keeps one entry per CDR3 protein. The repertoire includes around 670,000 distinct CDR3 sequences, 6.1% of them detected once, and approximately 2% sits in the top ten. Trimming removed 7 bases at V and 7 bases at J, with 11 bases between. This CDR3 has 12 amino acids. This clonotype was found many times. The clonotype comes from a man between 18 and 29 years old in good health. Sequenced input: naive T cells sorted from blood. The V gene is TRBV12-3 or TRBV12-4, the J gene TRBJ2-1; D perhaps matches TRBD2 (5 bases). CDR3 DNA: TGTGCCAGCACCTCAACTAGTAATGAGCAGTTCTTC. It is translated as CASTSTSNEQFF.